A selection of T cell receptor beta chains follows, all from one sample in a study of T cell repertoires in cytomegalovirus infection. TCRdb analysed the reads with MiXCR anew, one entry per CDR3 protein. The sample contains about 230,000 distinct CDR3 sequences, around 6.4% of which appear only once. Sequencing was done on a sample of PBMCs. All receptors derive from a human donor in good health (CMV status not recorded). Some clones in this sample may be carry-over from other donors' samples. Both conserved end residues are part of each CDR3. Each record gives: clone size, J gene, V gene, D gene, CDR3 protein, CDR3 DNA. A D gene is named only where the DNA matches it firmly. The size field is filled for only some rows; it gives once, few, many or a size class.

clone size: many
J gene: TRBJ2-7
V gene: TRBV6-5
D gene: TRBD1
CDR3 protein: CASSYRDSAYEQYF
CDR3 DNA: TGTGCCAGCAGTTACCGGGACAGCGCCTACGAGCAGTACTTC

clone size: few
J gene: TRBJ2-3
V gene: TRBV20-1
D gene: .
CDR3 protein: CSAPRPVADTQYF
CDR3 DNA: TGCAGTGCCCCTAGACCGGTCGCAGATACGCAGTATTTT

clone size: many
J gene: TRBJ2-7
V gene: TRBV6-5
D gene: TRBD1
CDR3 protein: CASSYIPGQGAYEQYF
CDR3 DNA: TGTGCCAGCAGTTACATTCCGGGACAGGGGGCCTACGAGCAGTACTTC

clone size: many
J gene: TRBJ2-5
V gene: TRBV6-2/TRBV6-3
D gene: .
CDR3 protein: CASSLQEKETQYF
CDR3 DNA: TGTGCCAGCAGTTTGCAGGAGAAAGAGACCCAGTACTTC

clone size: many
J gene: TRBJ2-5
V gene: TRBV15
D gene: TRBD1
CDR3 protein: CATSRDRQETQYF
CDR3 DNA: TGTGCCACCAGCAGGGACAGGCAAGAGACCCAGTACTTC

clone size: few
J gene: TRBJ1-2
V gene: TRBV9
D gene: TRBD1
CDR3 protein: CASSAPGTGGAYGYTF
CDR3 DNA: TGTGCCAGCAGCGCACCCGGGACAGGGGGCGCCTATGGCTACACCTTC

clone size: few
J gene: TRBJ2-2
V gene: TRBV30
D gene: .
CDR3 protein: CAWSVPEFQNTGELFF
CDR3 DNA: TGTGCCTGGAGTGTCCCAGAATTCCAGAACACCGGGGAGCTGTTTTTT

clone size: many
J gene: TRBJ2-3
V gene: TRBV3-1
D gene: .
CDR3 protein: CASSQGGSTDTQYF
CDR3 DNA: TGTGCCAGCAGCCAAGGTGGTTCCACAGATACGCAGTATTTT

clone size: many
J gene: TRBJ1-2
V gene: TRBV11-2
D gene: .
CDR3 protein: CASSLTDLDYGYTF
CDR3 DNA: TGTGCCAGCAGCTTAACCGACCTGGACTATGGCTACACCTTC

clone size: few
J gene: TRBJ2-3
V gene: TRBV20-1
D gene: TRBD1
CDR3 protein: CSATNRGQGTDTQYF
CDR3 DNA: TGCAGTGCTACTAATCGGGGACAGGGGACAGATACGCAGTATTTT

clone size: many
J gene: TRBJ1-2
V gene: TRBV20-1
D gene: .
CDR3 protein: CSAREPLTAGYTF
CDR3 DNA: TGCAGTGCTAGAGAGCCTCTAACGGCAGGCTACACCTTC

clone size: .
J gene: TRBJ2-3
V gene: TRBV28
D gene: TRBD2
CDR3 protein: CASSSQRGGSTDKQYF
CDR3 DNA: TGTGCCAGCAGTTCCCAGCGGGGGGGCAGCACAGATAAGCAGTATTTT

clone size: few
J gene: TRBJ2-1
V gene: TRBV6-2/TRBV6-3
D gene: TRBD2
CDR3 protein: CASGNSGGAYNEQFF
CDR3 DNA: TGTGCCAGCGGAAATAGCGGGGGGGCCTATAATGAGCAGTTCTTC

clone size: .
J gene: TRBJ2-7
V gene: TRBV5-1
D gene: .
CDR3 protein: CASSLAPGTPSYEQYF
CDR3 DNA: TGCGCCAGCAGCTTGGCCCCAGGGACCCCATCCTACGAGCAGTACTTC

clone size: many
J gene: TRBJ1-5
V gene: TRBV28
D gene: .
CDR3 protein: CASSLSGQAQHF
CDR3 DNA: TGTGCCAGCAGTTTGTCGGGCCAGGCCCAGCATTTT

clone size: few
J gene: TRBJ2-7
V gene: TRBV20-1
D gene: TRBD1
CDR3 protein: CSARPGQGAYEQYF
CDR3 DNA: TGCAGTGCTAGACCGGGACAGGGGGCCTACGAGCAGTACTTC

clone size: many
J gene: TRBJ2-3
V gene: TRBV20-1
D gene: .
CDR3 protein: CSAWSGFGTDTQYF
CDR3 DNA: TGCAGTGCCTGGAGCGGGTTCGGTACAGATACGCAGTATTTT

clone size: few
J gene: TRBJ2-7
V gene: TRBV4-3
D gene: .
CDR3 protein: CAIRGSAYEQYF
CDR3 DNA: TGCGCGATCCGGGGTTCAGCCTACGAGCAGTACTTC

clone size: many
J gene: TRBJ2-3
V gene: TRBV7-9
D gene: .
CDR3 protein: CASSLGQSDTQYF
CDR3 DNA: TGTGCCAGCAGCCTCGGACAGTCCGATACGCAGTATTTT

clone size: many
J gene: TRBJ2-2
V gene: TRBV5-6
D gene: TRBD1
CDR3 protein: CASTTTGWTGELFF
CDR3 DNA: TGTGCCAGCACCACGACAGGGTGGACCGGGGAGCTGTTTTTT

clone size: many
J gene: TRBJ2-4
V gene: TRBV7-2
D gene: .
CDR3 protein: CASSLARTAKNIQYF
CDR3 DNA: TGTGCCAGCAGCTTAGCACGGACAGCCAAAAACATTCAGTACTTC

clone size: many
J gene: TRBJ2-3
V gene: TRBV7-2
D gene: .
CDR3 protein: CASSLIKNTDTQYF
CDR3 DNA: TGTGCCAGCAGCCTAATCAAAAACACAGATACGCAGTATTTT

clone size: many
J gene: TRBJ2-5
V gene: TRBV27
D gene: TRBD2
CDR3 protein: CASSSPVSGGSETQYF
CDR3 DNA: TGTGCCAGCAGTTCCCCCGTCTCGGGGGGTTCAGAGACCCAGTACTTC

clone size: many
J gene: TRBJ2-3
V gene: TRBV20-1
D gene: .
CDR3 protein: CSAEGDYQSTDTQYF
CDR3 DNA: TGCAGTGCTGAGGGGGACTACCAAAGCACAGATACGCAGTATTTT

clone size: many
J gene: TRBJ2-5
V gene: TRBV5-6
D gene: .
CDR3 protein: CASSGGPLEAQYF
CDR3 DNA: TGTGCCAGCAGCGGGGGGCCTCTAGAGGCCCAGTACTTC

clone size: many
J gene: TRBJ2-1
V gene: TRBV23-1
D gene: .
CDR3 protein: CASSQSTVDYNEQFF
CDR3 DNA: TGCGCCAGCAGTCAATCGACAGTTGATTACAATGAGCAGTTCTTC

clone size: many
J gene: TRBJ1-1
V gene: TRBV29-1
D gene: .
CDR3 protein: CSVEGRGETEAFF
CDR3 DNA: TGCAGCGTTGAGGGGCGAGGAGAGACTGAAGCTTTCTTT